The rows below give T cell receptor beta chains drawn from one sample of a study of response to subunit inactivated influenza vaccine. TCRdb redid the calling of the RT-PCR reads with MiXCR, one entry per CDR3 protein. The sample shows 200,000 to 300,000 distinct CDR3 sequences, 12% of them seen only once. The sequences come from non-naive T cells sorted from PBMCs, collected roughly 15 days before vaccination. The receptors derive from a man between 45 and 60 years old who received an inactivated influenza vaccine. CDR3s include the opening cysteine and the closing phenylalanine or tryptophan. Each record gives: J gene, V gene, clone size, D gene, CDR3 DNA, CDR3 protein. D genes are given only for firm matches. Size is stated for part of the rows, as once, few or many counts, or as a class when the clone is expanded.

TRBJ1-1	TRBV5-1	many	-	TGCGCCAGCAGCTTAGGAACAGCAATGAACACTGAAGCTTTCTTT	CASSLGTAMNTEAFF
TRBJ2-7	TRBV6-2/TRBV6-3	many	-	TGTGCCAGCAGTTTCTTCCGGGACGAATTTGAGCAGTACTTC	CASSFFRDEFEQYF
TRBJ2-6	TRBV3-1	-	TRBD2	TGTGCCAGCAGCCAAGGCCCAGCTAGCGGGAGTATGGGGGCCAACGTCCTGACTTTC	CASSQGPASGSMGANVLTF
TRBJ2-1	TRBV7-2	-	TRBD2	TGTGCCAGCAGCTTAGGGACTAGCGGGAAGCGTGAGCAGTTCTTC	CASSLGTSGKREQFF
TRBJ2-5	TRBV2	-	-	TGTGCCAGCAGTGGGAACGGGGCCCAAGAGACCCAGTACTTC	CASSGNGAQETQYF
TRBJ2-1	TRBV4-3	many	-	TGCGCCAGCAGCCAAGAGGCTAGCTACGGTGAGCAGTTCTTC	CASSQEASYGEQFF
TRBJ1-1	TRBV5-1	many	-	TGCGCCAGCAGCCTGGAGAGGAACACTGAAGCTTTCTTT	CASSLERNTEAFF
TRBJ2-1	TRBV6-2/TRBV6-3	-	TRBD2	TGTGCCAGCAGTCCAAGATGGACTAGCGCGAGGGTTTATCATGAGCAGTTCTTC	CASSPRWTSARVYHEQFF
TRBJ2-7	TRBV7-2	few	-	TGTGCCAGCAGCCAGATAAACCTCTACGAGCAGTACTTC	CASSQINLYEQYF
TRBJ1-5	TRBV27	-	-	TGTGCCAGCAGTTTATCGAACAGGGCCCGCGGTCAGCCCCAGCATTTT	CASSLSNRARGQPQHF
TRBJ1-2	TRBV10-2	many	TRBD1	TGCGCCAGCAGTGAAGAAGTTGGGACAGGGCGAAGAGGCTACACCTTC	CASSEEVGTGRRGYTF
TRBJ2-7	TRBV5-1	many	-	TGCGCCAGCAGCTCGACTAGTAGTGCCCCAGTGCAGTACTTC	CASSSTSSAPVQYF
TRBJ2-7	TRBV18	few	-	TGTGCCAGCTCACCAGGGGGGCATAGCTCCTACGAGCAGTACTTC	CASSPGGHSSYEQYF
TRBJ1-4	TRBV5-1	-	-	TGCGCCAGCGCCCAATTGGGGCGCACGGATGAAAAACTGTTTTTT	CASAQLGRTDEKLFF
TRBJ2-3	TRBV20-1	few	TRBD2	TGCAGTGCTAGGCTAGCGGGACGTCCAGATACGCAGTATTTT	CSARLAGRPDTQYF
TRBJ2-7	TRBV20-1	-	TRBD1	TGCAGTGCTAGAGATTTAAAGTGGACAGGGGGCAGAGCCTACGAGCAGTACTTC	CSARDLKWTGGRAYEQYF
TRBJ2-4	TRBV30	-	-	TGTGCCTGGAGTGTACTGCGACAGACTACCAAAAACATTCAGTACTTC	CAWSVLRQTTKNIQYF
TRBJ1-4	TRBV5-5	-	-	TGTGCCAGCAGCGATCTAGGGGGTTTGACTGAAAAACTGTTTTTT	CASSDLGGLTEKLFF
TRBJ1-5	TRBV20-1	-	-	TGCAGTGCTCAGGACATCTACAATCAGCCCCAGCATTTT	CSAQDIYNQPQHF
TRBJ2-1	TRBV2	-	-	TGTGCCAGCAGCTTACTTCCGGTCTCCTACAATGAGCAGTTCTTC	CASSLLPVSYNEQFF
TRBJ1-1	TRBV10-3	few	TRBD1	TGTGCCGCCCATCAGGGGGCCAACACTGAAGCTTTCTTT	CAAHQGANTEAFF
TRBJ2-5	TRBV7-2	-	-	TGTGCCAGCAGCCGGTCTCCGGGGAGCGGCGAGACCCAGTACTTC	CASSRSPGSGETQYF
TRBJ1-5	TRBV29-1	-	-	TGCAGCGTTGAAGGGAGGGCGGGCCAGCCCCAGCATTTT	CSVEGRAGQPQHF
TRBJ2-7	TRBV20-1	-	-	TGCAGTGCTAGAGTGTCACAGGGTTCCCCCTACGAGCAGTACTTC	CSARVSQGSPYEQYF
TRBJ2-7	TRBV25-1	-	TRBD2	TGTGCCACCTCGCCTAGCGGCGCCGAGCAGTACTTC	CATSPSGAEQYF
TRBJ2-7	TRBV20-1	few	TRBD1	TGCAGTGCTAGGACTGGACAGGGTAGATTTCACTACGAGCAGTACTTC	CSARTGQGRFHYEQYF
TRBJ2-5	TRBV3-1	-	TRBD2	TGTGCCAGCAGCCAGACTAGCGGGAGGAGTGAGACCCAGTACTTC	CASSQTSGRSETQYF
TRBJ1-5	TRBV4-2	few	-	TGTGCCAGCAGCCATACAGGGTCGGGCAATCAGCCCCAGCATTTT	CASSHTGSGNQPQHF
TRBJ2-1	TRBV7-9	many	-	TGTGCCAGCAGCTTGCTTAACAATGAGCAGTTCTTC	CASSLLNNEQFF
TRBJ2-3	TRBV6-2/TRBV6-3	-	-	TGTGCCAGCAGGGAGGCCGGGAGAGCAAGACGCACAGATACGCAGTATTTT	CASREAGRARRTDTQYF
TRBJ1-1	TRBV27	-	-	TGTGCCAGCAGTTTCCGAGGGCTGAACACTGAAGCTTTCTTT	CASSFRGLNTEAFF
TRBJ2-1	TRBV7-2	-	-	TGTGCCAGCAGCTTAGCGGGGGCAGGCTACAATGAGCAGTTCTTC	CASSLAGAGYNEQFF
TRBJ2-7	TRBV6-1	-	TRBD1	TGTGCCAGCATGGACAGGCTCCACTCCTACGAGCAGTACTTC	CASMDRLHSYEQYF
TRBJ2-1	TRBV10-3	-	TRBD2	TGTGCCATCGCGGGAGGGAGAGGGGACTACAATGAGCAGTTCTTC	CAIAGGRGDYNEQFF
TRBJ2-5	TRBV6-5	few	TRBD1	TGTGCCAGCAGTTACGGGACAGAAGAGACCCAGTACTTC	CASSYGTEETQYF
TRBJ2-5	TRBV20-1	few	TRBD2	TGCAGTGCCCGGACTAGCGGCCAAGAGACCCAGTACTTC	CSARTSGQETQYF
TRBJ2-7	TRBV18	-	TRBD2	TGTGCCAGCTCTCCGTCGGCTCTAGCGGGACTCCTCTCCTACGAGCAGTACTTC	CASSPSALAGLLSYEQYF
TRBJ2-7	TRBV5-5	many	TRBD1	TGTGCCAGCAGCGGGCAGACAGGGGCTATACGATATCAGTACTTC	CASSGQTGAIRYQYF
TRBJ1-4	TRBV29-1	few	-	TGCAGCGTTGGGAGGGTAGGGAATGAAAAACTGTTTTTT	CSVGRVGNEKLFF
TRBJ2-3	TRBV6-2/TRBV6-3	-	TRBD1	TGTGCCAGCAGAAGACAGGGGAGGAGCACAGATACGCAGTATTTT	CASRRQGRSTDTQYF
TRBJ2-5	TRBV5-1	few	-	TGCGCCAGCAGCTCGGCGGGACTCAGAGAAGAGACCCAGTACTTC	CASSSAGLREETQYF
TRBJ2-3	TRBV20-1	few	TRBD2	TGCAGTGCCCCGAGTCCGACTAGCGGGAGACCGGATACGCAGTATTTT	CSAPSPTSGRPDTQYF
TRBJ2-2	TRBV2	few	TRBD1	TGTGCCAGCCCACAGGGGGCGAACACCGGGGAGCTGTTTTTT	CASPQGANTGELFF
TRBJ2-5	TRBV2	-	TRBD2	TGTGCCAGCAGTGAACTAGCGGGATCGGAGACCCAGTACTTC	CASSELAGSETQYF
TRBJ2-7	TRBV20-1	-	TRBD2	TGCAGTGCTGCCGGGACTAGCTCTCTCGAGCAGTACTTC	CSAAGTSSLEQYF
TRBJ2-6	TRBV5-4	few	TRBD1	TGTGCCGGTCGGGCAGGGGGAAACTCTGGGGCCAACGTCCTGACTTTC	CAGRAGGNSGANVLTF
TRBJ1-4	TRBV5-1	-	-	TGCGCCAGCAGCTTGGTCGGGACGATTAATGAAAAACTGTTTTTT	CASSLVGTINEKLFF